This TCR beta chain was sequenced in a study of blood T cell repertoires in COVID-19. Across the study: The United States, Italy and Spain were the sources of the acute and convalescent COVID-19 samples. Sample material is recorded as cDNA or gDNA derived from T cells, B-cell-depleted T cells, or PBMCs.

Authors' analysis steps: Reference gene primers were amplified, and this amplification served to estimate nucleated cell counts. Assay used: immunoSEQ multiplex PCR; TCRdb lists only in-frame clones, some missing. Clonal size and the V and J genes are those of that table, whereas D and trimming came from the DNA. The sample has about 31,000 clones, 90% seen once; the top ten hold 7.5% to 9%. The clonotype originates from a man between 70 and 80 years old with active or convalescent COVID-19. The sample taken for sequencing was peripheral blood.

For the CDR3, the DNA is TGTGCCAGCAGCCAGCGAACTAGCGGGAGGCTCCCCCCCACAGATACGCAGTATTTT. It codes for CASSQRTSGRLPPTDTQYF. This chain uses TRBV7-2 with TRBJ2-3; 12 bases agree with TRBD2. The CDR3 sequence is 19 residues long. Per germline, CDR1 SGHTA and CDR2 FQGNSA. V lost 5 bases to trimming and J lost 2 bases; unmatched junction nucleotides: 14.